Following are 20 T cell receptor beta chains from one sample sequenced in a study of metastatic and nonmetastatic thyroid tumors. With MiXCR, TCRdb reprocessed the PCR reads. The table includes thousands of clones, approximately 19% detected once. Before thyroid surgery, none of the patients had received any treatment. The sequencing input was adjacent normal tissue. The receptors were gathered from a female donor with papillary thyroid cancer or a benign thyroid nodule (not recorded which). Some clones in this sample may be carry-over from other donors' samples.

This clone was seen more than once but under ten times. The CDR3: CASSYSGGLEAFF. CDR3 sequence (DNA): TGTGCCAGCAGTTACTCCGGGGGGCTTGAAGCTTTCTTT. The V and J genes are TRBV6-6 and TRBJ1-1; perhaps TRBD1 as D (6 bases). Germline loops: CDR1 MNHNY, CDR2 SVGAGI (reference sequence). Trimming took 0 bases from V and 7 from J, leaving 9 bases between them. This CDR3 spans 13 amino acids.

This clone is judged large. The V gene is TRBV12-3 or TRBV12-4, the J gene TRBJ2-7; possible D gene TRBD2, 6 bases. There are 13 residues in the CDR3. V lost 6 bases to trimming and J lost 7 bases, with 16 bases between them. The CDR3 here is CASRNSAGIEQYF. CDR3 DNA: TGTGCCAGCAGAAATTCGGCGGGAATTGAGCAGTACTTC.

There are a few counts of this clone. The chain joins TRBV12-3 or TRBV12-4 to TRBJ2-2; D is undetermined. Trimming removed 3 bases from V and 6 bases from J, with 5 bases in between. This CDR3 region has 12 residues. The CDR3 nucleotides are TGTGCCAGCAGTTTTGGATCCGGGGAGCTGTTTTTT. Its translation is CASSFGSGELFF.

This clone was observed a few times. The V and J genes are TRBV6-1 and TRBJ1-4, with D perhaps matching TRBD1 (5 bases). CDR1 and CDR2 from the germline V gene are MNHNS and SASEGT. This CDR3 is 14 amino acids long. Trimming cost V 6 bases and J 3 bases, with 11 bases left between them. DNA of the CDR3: TGTGCCAGCAGCCGGGGGGGGGCTAATGAAAAACTGTTTTTT. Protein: CASSRGGANEKLFF.

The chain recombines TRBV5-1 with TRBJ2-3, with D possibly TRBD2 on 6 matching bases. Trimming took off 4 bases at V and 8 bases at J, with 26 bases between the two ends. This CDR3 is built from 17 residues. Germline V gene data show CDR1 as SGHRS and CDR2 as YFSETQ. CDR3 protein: CASSPDRPGGARGTQYF. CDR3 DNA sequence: TGCGCCAGCAGCCCCGACCGTCCCGGGGGTGCAAGAGGTACGCAGTATTTT.

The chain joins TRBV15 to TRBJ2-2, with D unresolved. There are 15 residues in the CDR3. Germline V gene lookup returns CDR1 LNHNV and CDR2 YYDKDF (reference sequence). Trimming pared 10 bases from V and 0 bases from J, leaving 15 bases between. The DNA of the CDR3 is TGTGCCAGCCGTTACGGCGGAGCGAACACCGGGGAGCTGTTTTTT. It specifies CASRYGGANTGELFF.

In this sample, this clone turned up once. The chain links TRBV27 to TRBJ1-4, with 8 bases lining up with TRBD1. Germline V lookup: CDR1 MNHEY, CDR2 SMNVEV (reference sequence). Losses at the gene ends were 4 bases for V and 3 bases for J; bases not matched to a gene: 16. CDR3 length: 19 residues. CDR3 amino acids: CASSSFRGQGGSANEKLFF. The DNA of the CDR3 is TGTGCCAGCAGTTCCTTTCGCGGACAGGGTGGATCCGCTAATGAAAAACTGTTTTTT.

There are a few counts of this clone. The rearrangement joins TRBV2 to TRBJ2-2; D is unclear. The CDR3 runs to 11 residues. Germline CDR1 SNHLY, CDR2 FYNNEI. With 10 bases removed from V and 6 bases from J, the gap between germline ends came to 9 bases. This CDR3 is CATRRAGELFF. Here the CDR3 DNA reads TGTGCCACCCGAAGGGCCGGGGAGCTGTTTTTT. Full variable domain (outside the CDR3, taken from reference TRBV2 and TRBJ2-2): EPEVTQTPSHQVTQMGQEVILRCVPISNHLYFYWYRQILGQKVEFLVSFYNNEISEKSEIFDDQFSVERPDGSNFTLKIRSTKLEDSAMYFCATRRAGELFFGEGSRLTVL.

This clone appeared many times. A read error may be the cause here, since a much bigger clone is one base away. CDR3 nucleotides: TGTGCCAGCAGCTCCCTTGTGGGGGACACAGTTACGCAGTATTTT. This codes for CASSSLVGDTVTQYF. This sequence joins TRBV11-2 and TRBJ2-3; D possibly corresponds to TRBD1 (6 bases). This CDR3 contains 15 residues. Germline CDR1 is SGHAT and CDR2 is FQNNGV.

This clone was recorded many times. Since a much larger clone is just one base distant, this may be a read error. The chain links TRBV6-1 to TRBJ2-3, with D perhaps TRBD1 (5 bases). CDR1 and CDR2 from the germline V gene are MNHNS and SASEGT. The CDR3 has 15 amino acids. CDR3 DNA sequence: TGTGCCAGCAAGTGGTTACAGGTTGGCGCAGATGCGCAGTATTTT. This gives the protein CASKWLQVGADAQYF.

The CDR3 sequence is CASSWEGSVYEQYF. The CDR3 DNA reads TGCGCCAGCAGCTGGGAGGGGTCGGTTTACGAGCAGTACTTC. This chain connects TRBV5-1 to TRBJ2-7, with 7 bases lining up with TRBD2. J was trimmed by 4 bases and V by 3 bases; bases with no gene match: 7. There are 14 residues in the CDR3. Per the germline V gene, CDR1 is SGHRS and CDR2 is YFSETQ.

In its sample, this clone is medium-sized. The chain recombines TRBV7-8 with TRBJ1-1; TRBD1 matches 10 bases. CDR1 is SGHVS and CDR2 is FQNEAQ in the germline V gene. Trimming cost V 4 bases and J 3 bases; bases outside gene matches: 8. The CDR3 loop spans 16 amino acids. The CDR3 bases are TGTGCCAGCAGCTCGACAGGGGGCATCGAATACACTGAAGCTTTCTTT. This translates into CASSSTGGIEYTEAFF.

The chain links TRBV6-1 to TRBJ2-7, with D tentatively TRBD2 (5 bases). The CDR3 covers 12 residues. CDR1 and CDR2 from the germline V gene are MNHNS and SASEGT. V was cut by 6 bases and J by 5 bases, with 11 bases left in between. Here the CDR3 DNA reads TGTGCCAGCAGAGCAACTAGGAACGAGCAGTACGTC. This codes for CASRATRNEQYV.

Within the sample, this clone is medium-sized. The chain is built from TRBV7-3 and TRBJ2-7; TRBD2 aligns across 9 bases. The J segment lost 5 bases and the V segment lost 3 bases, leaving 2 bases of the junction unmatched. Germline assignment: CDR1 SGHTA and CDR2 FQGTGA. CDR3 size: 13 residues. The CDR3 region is CASSLVAGDEQYF. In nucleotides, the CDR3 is TGTGCCAGCAGCTTGGTAGCGGGAGACGAGCAGTACTTC.

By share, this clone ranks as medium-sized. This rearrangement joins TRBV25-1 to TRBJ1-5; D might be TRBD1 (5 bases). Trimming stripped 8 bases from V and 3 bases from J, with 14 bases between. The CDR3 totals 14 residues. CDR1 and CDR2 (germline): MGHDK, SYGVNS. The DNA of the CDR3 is TGTGCCAGCGAAGACAGTCGCGACAATCAGCCCCAGCATTTT. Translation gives CASEDSRDNQPQHF.

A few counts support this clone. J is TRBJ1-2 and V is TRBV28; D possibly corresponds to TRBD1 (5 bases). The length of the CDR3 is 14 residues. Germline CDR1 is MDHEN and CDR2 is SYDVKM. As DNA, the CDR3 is TGTGCAGCAGTCGACCCGACAGCAAACTATGGCTACACCTTC. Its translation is CAAVDPTANYGYTF.

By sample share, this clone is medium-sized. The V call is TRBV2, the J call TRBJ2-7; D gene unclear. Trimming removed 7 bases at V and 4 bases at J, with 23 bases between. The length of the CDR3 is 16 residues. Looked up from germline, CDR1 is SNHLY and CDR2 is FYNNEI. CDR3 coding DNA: TGTGCCAGCACCCGATCTCCTGGGCAGCATCTTTACGAGCAGTACTTC. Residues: CASTRSPGQHLYEQYF.

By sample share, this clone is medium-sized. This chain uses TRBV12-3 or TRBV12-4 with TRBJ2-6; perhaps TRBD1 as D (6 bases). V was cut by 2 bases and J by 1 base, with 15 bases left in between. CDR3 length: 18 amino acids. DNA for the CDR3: TGTGCCAGCAGTTTAAGTTTTGGGACATATTCTGGGGCCAACGTCCTGACTTTC. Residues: CASSLSFGTYSGANVLTF.

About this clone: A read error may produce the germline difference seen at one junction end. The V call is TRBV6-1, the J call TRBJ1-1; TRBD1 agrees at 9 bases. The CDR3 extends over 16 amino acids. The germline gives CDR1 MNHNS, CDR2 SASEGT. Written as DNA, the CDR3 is TGTGCCAGCGTCAAACAGGGGGCTAGGGTGAACACTGAATCTTTCTTT. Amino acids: CASVKQGARVNTESFF.

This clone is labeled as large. In DNA, the CDR3 is TGTGCCAGCAGTTTATTGGGAGGGGCCACTGAAGCTTTCTTT. Translating it yields CASSLLGGATEAFF. This sequence joins TRBV12-3 or TRBV12-4 and TRBJ1-1; possibly TRBD1 for D (5 bases). The CDR3 is 14 amino acids. V was clipped by 2 bases and J by 4 bases, with 11 bases between them.